A selection of T cell receptor beta chains follows, all from one sample in a study of CD4 T cells in relation to SARS-CoV-2 and coronaviruses. Clones were read by immunoSEQ multiplex PCR, and TCRdb kept only the in-frame ones, dropping some. The sample includes more than 55,000 clones, just over 85% of them seen just once. The specimen was memory CD4+ T cells from PBMCs. Source of these receptors: a human donor in good health. CDR3s include the opening cysteine and the closing phenylalanine or tryptophan. D genes are given only for firm matches. The listing skips clone size in some rows; elsewhere it reads once, few, many or a size class.

J gene | D gene | clone size | V gene | CDR3 DNA | CDR3 protein
TRBJ2-1 | TRBD2 | NA | TRBV5-1 | TGCGCCAGCAGCCAGGAGGGGACTAGCACCCATGAGCAGTTCTTC | CASSQEGTSTHEQFF
TRBJ1-3 | NA | NA | TRBV29-1 | TGCAGCGTTGAGACGGATGACTCTGGAAACACCATATATTTT | CSVETDDSGNTIYF
TRBJ2-7 | TRBD1 | NA | TRBV30 | TGTGCCTGGGCCCAGGCGGGACAGGGGGTTCCCTACGAGCAGTACTTC | CAWAQAGQGVPYEQYF
TRBJ2-7 | NA | few | TRBV6-1 | TGTGCCAGCAGTGATAGCAGCTCCTACGAGCAGTACTTC | CASSDSSSYEQYF
TRBJ2-2 | TRBD2 | NA | TRBV4-1 | TGCGCCAGCAGCCAAGGCCTAGCGGGAGGGTCAACCGGGGAGCTGTTTTTT | CASSQGLAGGSTGELFF
TRBJ2-7 | NA | NA | TRBV28 | TGTGCCAGCAGTCTTTCGTCCTTGGACGCCACCTACGAGCAGTACTTC | CASSLSSLDATYEQYF
TRBJ2-3 | NA | NA | TRBV10-1 | TGCGCCAGCAGTGAGGCGGGAACAGGAACAGATACGCAGTATTTT | CASSEAGTGTDTQYF
TRBJ2-1 | TRBD2 | once | TRBV6-6 | TGTGCCAGCAGTTACAATTCAGCGGGGGGAGGCAATGAGCAGTTCTTC | CASSYNSAGGGNEQFF
TRBJ2-2 | NA | NA | TRBV7-3 | TGTGCCAGCAGCCCCCAGCGGGCGAACACCGGGGAGCTGTTTTTT | CASSPQRANTGELFF
TRBJ2-6 | TRBD2 | NA | TRBV29-1 | TGCAGCGTGGAAGGGACTAGCGGGTCCTCCTCTGGGGCCAACGTCCTGACTTTC | CSVEGTSGSSSGANVLTF
TRBJ2-7 | TRBD2 | NA | TRBV11-2 | TGTGCCAGCAGCTTTACTGTGGTTAGCGGGAGGCCGTCCTACGAGCAGTACTTC | CASSFTVVSGRPSYEQYF
TRBJ2-7 | NA | NA | TRBV5-6 | TGTGCCAGCAGCTCAAAACCGGGACTCGAGCAGTACTTC | CASSSKPGLEQYF
TRBJ1-2 | NA | NA | TRBV28 | TGTGCCAGCAGTTTACACCAAACAGGGACTTATGGCTACACCTTC | CASSLHQTGTYGYTF
TRBJ2-5 | NA | NA | TRBV4-1 | TGCGCCAGCAGGTCCGGGAGAACAGTCTTCCAAGAGACCCAGTACTTC | CASRSGRTVFQETQYF
TRBJ2-2 | NA | NA | TRBV19 | TGTGCCAGTAGGATGGGAGTCACCGGGGAGCTGTTTTTT | CASRMGVTGELFF
TRBJ2-1 | NA | NA | TRBV6-5 | TGTGCCAGCATGGGGCGGGACAGCTCCTACAATGAGCAGTTCTTC | CASMGRDSSYNEQFF
TRBJ2-7 | NA | NA | TRBV12-5 | TGTGCTAGTGGCCGGAGCTCCTACGAGCAGTACTTC | CASGRSSYEQYF
TRBJ1-5 | TRBD1 | NA | TRBV2 | TGTGCCAGCAGTGAACGGCAGGGGGCAAGACAGCCCCAGCATTTT | CASSERQGARQPQHF
TRBJ1-4 | TRBD1 | NA | TRBV30 | TGTGCCTGGAGTGGGGGACAGAGTGAAAAACTGTTTTTT | CAWSGGQSEKLFF
TRBJ2-7 | NA | NA | TRBV19 | TGTGCTAGTAGTATCGGGGTGGGGGTCCCGTCGCCCTACGAGCAGTACTTC | CASSIGVGVPSPYEQYF
TRBJ1-4 | NA | NA | TRBV9 | TGTGCCAGCAGCGTCTGGGCAGGGTCTAATGAAAAACTGTTTTTT | CASSVWAGSNEKLFF
TRBJ2-2 | NA | NA | TRBV11-2 | TGTGCCAGCAGCTCAAGACGGAACACCGGGGAGCTGTTTTTT | CASSSRRNTGELFF
TRBJ1-2 | TRBD1 | NA | TRBV5-1 | TGCGCCAGCAGCCAGACAGGGGGCGCAAACTATGGCTACACCTTC | CASSQTGGANYGYTF
TRBJ1-1 | NA | NA | TRBV24-1 | TGTGCCACCAGTGGAGGAGGGGTTAACACTGAAGCTTTCTTT | CATSGGGVNTEAFF
TRBJ1-3 | NA | NA | TRBV7-9 | TGTGCCAGCAGCCCCCAAGCGGGGCTTTCTGGAAACACCATATATTTT | CASSPQAGLSGNTIYF